This T cell receptor (beta chain) came from a study of long-term antiretroviral therapy in people with HIV. Every one of the donors gave at least one pre-ART PBMC sample and at least two post-ART PBMC samples. The assay used was immunoSEQ (version v3.0), run at survey level. Assay used: immunoSEQ multiplex PCR; TCRdb lists only in-frame clones, some missing. The sample contains almost 30,000 clones, about 87% of which appear only once. Worth noting for this clone: As yet, its antigen is unknown.

The study's findings and limits: Viral resistance, ART adherence and therapy changes all lacked available data. After ART, diversity increased yet remained lower than transplant donor controls. The study found narrower CDR3 length ranges in HIV repertoires than in controls.

The source is a man aged 45 to 65 with HIV. The sequences come from unsorted PBMCs, collected 3.2 years before starting antiretroviral therapy.

This CDR3 reads CASKVEGGPADTQYF. The CDR3 DNA sequence: TGCGCCAGCAAGGTTGAGGGAGGGCCCGCAGATACGCAGTATTTT. The chain links TRBV5-1 to TRBJ2-3; 7 bases align to TRBD2. Per germline, CDR1 SGHRS and CDR2 YFSETQ. CDR3 length equals 15 residues. J was trimmed by 4 bases and V by 6 bases; bases with no gene match: 11.